This TCR beta chain was found in a study of T cells in Graves' hyperthyroidism and ophthalmopathy (dated by TCRdb to between 2018 and 2021). About the investigation overall: Peripheral blood was sampled at the time of initial diagnosis, prior to any treatment. The 75 to 100 discovery patients were divided at random into training and test sets in a 7:3 ratio. To identify distinguishing TCR V-J signatures, a discovery cohort of 95 to 100 patients was used, comprising 40 to 45 with Graves' ophthalmopathy and approximately 57 with stable Graves' hyperthyroidism. In about 6 Graves' hyperthyroidism patients, the study also compared T-cell repertoires from thyroid tissue with T-cell repertoires from blood. The paper describes TCR Vbeta CDR3 sequencing of roughly 130 peripheral blood samples, made up of around 41 ophthalmopathy patients, 70 to 75 hyperthyroidism patients and 17 progressor patients. After blood sampling, hyperthyroidism patients were treated with methimazole at a starting dose of 30 mg daily, and ophthalmopathy patients were treated with high-dose intravenous methylprednisolone. Whether ophthalmopathy could be predicted prospectively was tested in an independent validation cohort made up of fewer than 20 hyperthyroidism patients plus 17 patients who later progressed to ophthalmopathy. Here is what the overall study found, with its caveats: Blood samples also contained most of the expanded thyroid clonotypes (frequency above 0.001), which suggests that blood repertoires may reflect thyroid immune responses. In validation, the model predicted progression to ophthalmopathy with approximately 69% sensitivity and 72% to 75% specificity, a median of 6.5 months before onset. No statistical method was used to fix the sample size in advance, and group allocation was not hidden from the investigators. A 13 V-J signature model separated ophthalmopathy from stable hyperthyroidism, with roughly 88% sensitivity and 81.08% specificity in cross-validation and 80%/75% in testing.

Graves' hyperthyroidism was defined as stable when no progression to ophthalmopathy occurred over 18 months of follow-up. Hyperthyroidism patients were aged 18 to 65 years and newly diagnosed, with disease duration of less than 2 months. The study excluded patients with uncontrolled infections, other autoimmune diseases, pregnancy or lactation. Diagnoses were based on clinical symptoms, serum thyroxine and TRAb, thyroid ultrasound and orbital computed tomography. Ficoll-Paque density gradient centrifugation was used to isolate PBMCs from around 10 ml of fresh peripheral blood. Trizol reagent was used to extract total RNA, and RNA quality was then checked on an Agilent 2100 Bioanalyzer. As regards this clonotype: No antigen is known for it. Base qualities are not at hand, and no much larger clone is one base apart.

The TCR beta CDR3 regions were amplified from the RNA transcripts. A first-round RT-PCR of the TCR CDR3 used the HTBI primer set with the Qiagen OneStep RT-PCR kit. Libraries were constructed in a second round of multiplex PCR, after which size selection and purification were carried out. The libraries were sequenced on an Illumina HiSeq2000 using paired-end 100 bp reads. Under the source paper's analysis protocol: Raw data were processed with SOAPnuke, discarding reads with adapters, uncalled bases, mean Phred below 15, or no exact constant-primer or identifier match. High-quality paired reads were merged with COPE v1.2.5, and unique nucleotide sequences were defined as clonotypes. MiTCR v1.1 was used to align the clonotypes against IMGT TRBV, TRBD and TRBJ reference segments. Analysis was restricted to V-J combinations with a frequency above 0.0001, which covered roughly 99% of repertoires. A TCS score was defined as the ratio between F50 (clonal expansion) and ExV (chaos), using BLOSUM62-based TCRdist between CDR3 peptides within each V-J. Welch's t-statistics and random forest reduced around 510 V-J features to some 14, which were used in a naive Bayes classifier (R e1071). Clones were called with MiXCR by TCRdb after fastp trimmed the public reads at Q25, and only in-frame beta chains were retained. CDR3 protein sequences are deduplicated, and each keeps its most common genes and DNA. These V and J calls are TCRdb output, not the study's own analysis. This sample has some 560,000 distinct CDR3 sequences in its table, and 14% of those were observed once. The ten largest clones add up to about 14% of the sample.

V is pared back by 8 bases and J by 3 bases, with 17 bases lying between the germline termini. The germline V gene (reference sequence) specifies LNHNV as CDR1 and YYDKDF as CDR2. The cysteine opens and the phenylalanine closes a CDR3 of 14 amino acids. Left in the record is the CDR3 DNA by itself, 42 bases read in frame from the first base. This TCR was sampled from a middle-aged woman with Graves' hyperthyroidism. The source material was blood. The chain employs TRBV15 and TRBJ2-7, and the D gene may be TRBD2, 7 bases matching. The DNA is TGTGCCACCTCCCCGGGGGGCAGGAGCTACGAGCAGTACTTC. The resulting protein is CATSPGGRSYEQYF.